This T cell receptor (beta chain) is drawn from a study of beta chain features in type 1 diabetes listed by TCRdb under 2018. General notes on the study: Patients and healthy donors did not differ in mean age, gender distribution, total cell number or subset yield. Naive and central memory subsets were obtained from all 30 or so donors, but regulatory and stem cell-like memory subsets were isolated from only 8 patients and roughly eight healthy donors. A total of about 100,000,000 sorted cells were examined across all samples, and RNA yield correlated strongly with the number of cells per subset. The study compared TCRB repertoires of sorted circulating CD4+ T cell subsets between recently diagnosed type 1 diabetes patients and matched healthy donors. What the research found in general, with its limitations: Shorter templates might have been favored by PCR, but patient and control samples were amplified and corrected together, so both groups would have been affected equally by any skew. Because small numbers of individuals were included in the HLA sub-analyses, any influence of HLA type on TCRB rearrangement was left unresolved. In all four CD4+ subsets, TCRB CDR3 length was moderately but significantly shorter in type 1 diabetes patients. Naive, central memory and regulatory TCRB repertoires appeared to be more alike among patients than among healthy donors. At VDJ recombination sites, type 1 diabetes patients had fewer insertions and more deleted nucleotides, which implies abnormalities in thymic rearrangement. Because cDNA was sequenced instead of genomic DNA, activated cells with high expression could be over-represented, although the groups did not differ in activation or CD3 levels.

The table lists this clone with many counts. Its antigen remains unidentified. No quality values exist for individual bases; no much larger clone is one base distant. Inclusive of the bounding cysteine and phenylalanine, the CDR3 is 12 residues long. The DNA shown is the 36-base CDR3, in frame from base 1. CDR1 and CDR2 are read off the germline V gene (reference sequence) as GTSNPN and SVGIG. V was cut back by 2 bases and J by 6 bases, leaving a gap of 7 bases between them. All of the isolated RNA was reverse transcribed with the High Capacity cDNA Reverse Transcription Kit, so expressed TCRB transcripts were sequenced. Naive, central memory and regulatory T cell samples underwent deep immunoSEQ sequencing, averaging around 3.6 million total reads per sample. Sorted cells were lysed in RLT buffer and RNA was extracted with DNase-treated RNeasy Micro or Mini kits, depending on cell number. To prevent cross-contamination, each cell subset was processed individually, whereas patient and healthy donor samples were processed jointly. Using the immunoSEQ multiplex PCR, TCRB sequences were amplified from cDNA into 87-bp fragments spanning the CDR3 region. The amplicons were sequenced using the Illumina HiSeq platform. In the original analysis: PCR bias was computationally corrected using synthetic template baselines, reads within Hamming distance 2 were collapsed, and singletons that could not be merged were discarded. By aligning reads against IMGT, V, D and J genes, CDR3 length, and insertions or deletions at six rearrangement sites were assigned. Clonotype counts were normalized to sorted cell number within each subset before computing true diversity and Gini coefficients with the tcR R package. The overlap coefficient, calculated on TCRB nucleotide sequences, was used to quantify repertoire sharing. As a proxy for the pre-selection repertoire, out-of-frame TCRB sequences from naive cells were analyzed. TCRdb re-hosts the immuneACCESS table, in-frame sequences only. Its copies lack some clones; in the studies checked, an unresolved V gene accounts for under half of them, and the cause for the rest is not known. That table is the source of V, J and clone size, and D and trimming were worked out from the DNA. A total of 200,000 to 250,000 clones appear in this sample, 9.6% of them only once. The top ten clonotypes cover 0.03% to 0.04% of the sample.

A single peripheral blood draw of about 120 mL on average was collected from each donor into heparinised tubes. Naive, central memory, regulatory and stem cell-like memory CD4+ T cells were sorted on a BD FACSAria II using a panel including CD45RO, CCR7, CD25, CD127, CD95 and CD27. A purity above 98% was achieved for all sorted populations. PBMCs were separated immediately by Lymphoprep density gradient centrifugation and were stained directly, without being cultured. So that batch effects would be minimized, each experiment stained and sorted samples in pairs, pairing one healthy donor with one patient.

The sequenced sample was naive CD4+ T cells from blood. This specimen's cell subset or site label, per the study, means: true naive CD4+ T cells. This clonotype was obtained from a woman under 30 in good health. The sequence links TRBV30 to TRBJ2-2, with no confident D gene call. The sequenced DNA is TGTGCCTGGAGTCCGAGTGCCGGGGAGCTGTTTTTT. This codes for CAWSPSAGELFF. Reference TRBV30 and TRBJ2-2 genes cover what lies past the CDR3, so the full variable domain is SQTIHQWPATLVQPVGSPLSLECTVEGTSNPNLYWYRQAAGRGLQLLFYSVGIGQISSEVPQNLSASRPQDRQFILSSKKLLLSDSGFYLCAWSPSAGELFFGEGSRLTVL.